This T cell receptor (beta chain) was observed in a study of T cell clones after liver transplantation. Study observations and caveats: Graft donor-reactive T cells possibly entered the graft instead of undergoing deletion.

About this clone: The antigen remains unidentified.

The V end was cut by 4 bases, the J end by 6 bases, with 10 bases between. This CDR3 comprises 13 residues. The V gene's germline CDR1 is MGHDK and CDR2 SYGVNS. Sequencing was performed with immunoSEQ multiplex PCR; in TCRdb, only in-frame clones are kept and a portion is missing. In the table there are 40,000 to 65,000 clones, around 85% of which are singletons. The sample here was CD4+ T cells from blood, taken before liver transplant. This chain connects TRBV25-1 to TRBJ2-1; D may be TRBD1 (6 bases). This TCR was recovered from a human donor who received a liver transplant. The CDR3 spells CASSVRGGNEQFF. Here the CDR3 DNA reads TGTGCCAGCAGTGTCAGGGGTGGCAATGAGCAGTTCTTC.